The 30 T cell receptor beta chains in this list originate from one sample, sequenced in a study of cytomegalovirus exposure and HLA in healthy donors (dated by TCRdb to about 2017). To prepare the library, the immunoSEQ multiplex PCR assay was applied. For the multiplex PCR, a mixture combining 60 forward primers for TCR Vbeta segments and 13 reverse primers for TCR Jbeta segments was used. This is the immuneACCESS table as TCRdb keeps it, with only in-frame sequences that have V and J called. A part of the clones is gone; compared with another copy, unresolved V genes explain less than half, and the rest is unexplained. The sample includes 150,000 to 200,000 clones, with almost 85% observed a single time. The ten largest account for 0.2% to 0.3% of the sample. Material for sequencing was PBMCs. The receptors here all came from a boy aged 10-17 years in good health and CMV-seronegative.

The gene calls are TRBV29-1 and TRBJ2-7; TRBD1 agrees at 8 bases. The junction had 19 bases not matched to a gene; V was cut back by 6 bases and J by 6 bases. The CDR3 has 16 residues. Germline loops: CDR1 SQVTM, CDR2 ANQGSEA. The DNA for the CDR3 is TGCAGCGTACGGCGCATGATCCAGGGGGCCGATGGCGAGCAGTACTTC. This codes for CSVRRMIQGADGEQYF.

The chain combines TRBV6-5 with TRBJ1-2; D remains unclear. The CDR3 runs 15 residues. Germline V CDR1 and CDR2: MNHEY, SVGAGI. Trimming left V 1 base short and J 4 bases short, with 13 bases between. The CDR3 sequence: CASSYFQAPLYGYTF. CDR3 in DNA: TGTGCCAGCAGTTACTTTCAGGCACCTCTCTATGGCTACACCTTC.

The chain has TRBV28 and TRBJ2-7; 10 bases fit TRBD2. Unmatched junction bases numbered 11, after V lost 10 bases and J lost 2 bases. The CDR3 totals 15 residues. CDR1 and CDR2 (germline): MDHEN, SYDVKM. The CDR3 loop is CATQREGRVPYEQYF. CDR3 DNA: TGTGCCACCCAGCGGGAGGGCCGGGTACCCTACGAGCAGTACTTC.

The count of this clone is one. The rearrangement links TRBV10-3 to TRBJ1-1; 7 bases agree with TRBD1. The CDR3 extends over 14 amino acids. In germline, CDR1 is ENHRY, CDR2 SYGVKD. V dropped 0 bases and J dropped 8; count of bases not matched to a gene: 6. CDR3 sequence reads: CAISESGAGGEAFF. The CDR3 nucleotides are TGTGCCATCAGTGAGTCAGGGGCAGGGGGAGAAGCTTTCTTT.

V usage is TRBV29-1 and J usage is TRBJ2-3, with D possibly being TRBD1 (5 bases). The V and J ends lost 5 bases and 1 base respectively, with 16 bases between them. The CDR3 runs 15 residues. Germline assignment: CDR1 SQVTM and CDR2 ANQGSEA. Here the CDR3 reads CSVPVPGFGTDTQYF. CDR3 DNA: TGCAGCGTTCCAGTCCCAGGGTTCGGCACAGATACGCAGTATTTT.

The V call is TRBV15, the J call TRBJ2-1; 7 nucleotides line up with TRBD1. The CDR3 totals 15 residues. The V gene end was trimmed by 2 bases and the J gene end by 8 bases; junction bases not matched to a gene: 9. The germline gives CDR1 LNHNV, CDR2 YYDKDF (reference sequence). The CDR3 region has the DNA TGTGCCACCAGCAGATCACTGACAGGGCCCGATGAGCAGTTCTTC. Residues: CATSRSLTGPDEQFF.

The chain uses TRBV7-9 and TRBJ1-2; 9 bases are a match to TRBD1. Germline lookup yields CDR1 SEHNR and CDR2 FQNEAQ (reference sequence). The CDR3 loop spans 14 amino acids. V gave up 8 bases and J gave up 4 bases; unmatched junction bases: 8. The CDR3 loop reads CASAWTGEVYGYTF. CDR3 in DNA: TGTGCCAGCGCGTGGACAGGGGAGGTCTATGGCTACACCTTC.

CDR3 protein: CASSKRHGLAGAYNEQFF. As DNA, the CDR3 is TGTGCCAGTAGTAAAAGACACGGACTAGCGGGAGCCTACAATGAGCAGTTCTTC. The J gene is TRBJ2-1, the V gene TRBV19; 13 nucleotides agree with TRBD2. CDR1 and CDR2 (germline): LNHDA, SQIVND (reference sequence). V shed 4 bases, J shed 2 bases, and the junction held 8 bases outside the gene matches. The CDR3 runs to 18 residues.

The V and J genes are TRBV4-1 and TRBJ1-4, with 8 positions matching TRBD1. The J segment lost 8 bases and the V segment lost 3 bases, leaving 11 bases of the junction unmatched. Germline assignment: CDR1 MGHRA and CDR2 YSYEKL. The CDR3 contains 16 residues. CDR3 amino acids: CASSHPGGAGQEKLFF. The CDR3 coding sequence is TGCGCCAGCAGCCATCCAGGGGGCGCCGGGCAGGAAAAACTGTTTTTT.

This chain uses TRBV2 with TRBJ2-4, with 7 bases matching TRBD1. Germline CDR1 reads SNHLY; CDR2 reads FYNNEI. The CDR3 sequence is 15 residues long. Trimming removed 5 bases from V and 2 bases from J; junction bases left unmatched: 6. The CDR3, as DNA: TGTGCCAGCAGTTACAGGGGCAGGCCCAAAAACATTCAGTACTTC. This gives the protein CASSYRGRPKNIQYF.

This chain links TRBV28 with TRBJ1-3; D gene unclear. Germline V gene lookup returns CDR1 MDHEN and CDR2 SYDVKM. The germline V and J ends were trimmed by 6 bases and 4 bases, with 13 bases remaining between them. This CDR3 has 14 residues. The CDR3 nucleotides are TGTGCCAGCAGCCCACCAAGCCCCGGAAACACCATATATTTT. As protein: CASSPPSPGNTIYF.

The rearrangement joins TRBV6-1 to TRBJ1-3; D is uncertain. In germline, CDR1 is MNHNS, CDR2 SASEGT. CDR3 length: 14 residues. V was pared by 7 bases and J by 0 bases, with 10 bases between. The CDR3 reads CASKLGRSGNTIYF. The CDR3 bases are TGTGCCAGCAAACTAGGGCGCTCTGGAAACACCATATATTTT.

The chain carries TRBV19 and TRBJ1-1; 7 positions agree with TRBD1. Germline-derived CDR1 and CDR2 are LNHDA and SQIVND (reference sequence). This CDR3 contains 13 residues. V shed 7 bases, J shed 8 bases, and the junction held 10 bases outside the gene matches. The CDR3 DNA is TGTGCCAGTATCCGGAGGGGGGACAGAGAAGCTTTCTTT. Its protein product is CASIRRGDREAFF.

The chain joins TRBV5-4 to TRBJ2-5, with D maybe TRBD2 (6 bases). Germline V gene data show CDR1 as SGHNT and CDR2 as YYREEE (reference sequence). The germline V and J ends were trimmed by 3 bases and 2 bases, with 14 bases remaining between them. CDR3 length: 15 amino acids. CDR3 bases: TGTGCCAGCAGCTCGGAGAGGACTATGCAAGAGACCCAGTACTTC. Its translation: CASSSERTMQETQYF.

This clone was observed a handful of times. This sequence joins TRBV27 and TRBJ1-1; possible D gene TRBD1, 6 bases. The germline V and J ends were trimmed by 4 bases and 11 bases, with 20 bases remaining between them. This CDR3 has 14 residues. Per the germline V gene, CDR1 is MNHEY and CDR2 is SMNVEV (reference sequence). The CDR3 coding sequence is TGTGCCAGCAGTTGGGGGGGGCAGGGTCTATTGGCTTTCTTT. Encoded protein: CASSWGGQGLLAFF.

This clone has only one observation. The V and J genes are TRBV7-9 and TRBJ2-1, with TRBD1 as a possible D gene (6 bases). CDR3 size: 12 residues. V was shortened by 8 bases and J by 2 bases, with 7 bases between the two germline ends. Germline values: CDR1 SEHNR, CDR2 FQNEAQ (reference sequence). The DNA for the CDR3 is TGTGCCAGCGGGACAACCTACAATGAGCAGTTCTTC. Residues: CASGTTYNEQFF.

The chain uses TRBV5-1 and TRBJ2-1, with 14 bases that match TRBD2. CDR1 and CDR2 (germline): SGHRS, YFSETQ. V trimming: 3 bases; J trimming: 8 bases; junction bases outside the gene matches: 10. The CDR3 is 17 amino acids. CDR3 residues: CASSSPGLAGGRYEQFF. The CDR3 DNA reads TGCGCCAGCAGCTCACCTGGACTAGCGGGAGGTCGCTATGAGCAGTTCTTC.

This chain links TRBV4-1 with TRBJ1-3; D gene ambiguous. CDR3 length: 16 residues. CDR1 MGHRA and CDR2 YSYEKL come from the germline V gene. Trimming left V 0 bases short and J 1 base short, with 10 bases between. The CDR3 DNA follows: TGCGCCAGCAGCCAAGAACGAGGAGGGTCTGGAAACACCATATATTTT. Residues: CASSQERGGSGNTIYF.

The gene calls are TRBV5-1 and TRBJ2-5; 8 nucleotides match TRBD1. This CDR3 is built from 13 residues. Trimming at V came to 4 bases and at J to 4 bases, leaving 3 bases not matched to a gene. Germline CDR1 is SGHRS and CDR2 is YFSETQ. CDR3 amino acids: CASSRTGPETQYF. DNA for the CDR3: TGCGCCAGCAGCCGGACAGGGCCAGAGACCCAGTACTTC.

Written as DNA, the CDR3 is TGTGCCAGCAGTGACGAGGTTAACACTGAAGCTTTCTTT. Translated: CASSDEVNTEAFF. J is TRBJ1-1 and V is TRBV6-4; D gene uncertain. The CDR3 is 13 amino acids. Germline V gene data show CDR1 as MRHNA and CDR2 as SNTAGT. V was cut by 2 bases and J by 2 bases, with 6 bases left in between.

The CDR3 DNA reads TGTGCCAGCAGTGACCACAGGGGGACAGATACGCAGTATTTT. Translation: CASSDHRGTDTQYF. V usage is TRBV2 and J usage is TRBJ2-3; 8 bases map to TRBD1. Per the germline V gene, CDR1 is SNHLY and CDR2 is FYNNEI. This CDR3 has 14 residues. V dropped 3 bases and J dropped 3; count of bases not matched to a gene: 2.

The chain links TRBV4-3 to TRBJ2-7; D not certain. The V end was cut by 0 bases, the J end by 8 bases, with 8 bases between. Germline-derived CDR1 and CDR2 are LGHNA and YSLEER. This CDR3 contains 12 residues. CDR3 coding DNA: TGCGCCAGCAGCCAAGATCGGAGCCAGCAGTACTTC. Protein: CASSQDRSQQYF.

The rearrangement uses TRBV5-1 and TRBJ2-5; D unclear. V lost 4 bases to trimming and J lost 0 bases, with 7 bases between them. In germline, CDR1 is SGHRS, CDR2 YFSETQ. This CDR3 region has 13 residues. In DNA form, the CDR3 reads TGCGCCAGCAGCGTTACAGACCAAGAGACCCAGTACTTC. It yields the protein CASSVTDQETQYF.

The count of this clone is one. This chain links TRBV4-1 with TRBJ2-3; the match to TRBD2 covers 8 bases. V trimming: 1 base; J trimming: 0 bases; junction bases outside the gene matches: 6. The CDR3 covers 17 residues. Per the germline V gene, CDR1 is MGHRA and CDR2 is YSYEKL. CDR3 DNA: TGCGCCAGCAGCCAAGTCCAGCGGGGGTCAAGCACAGATACGCAGTATTTT. Amino acids: CASSQVQRGSSTDTQYF.

The V and J genes are TRBV21-1 and TRBJ1-2; TRBD1 was called by the table and not checked on the DNA. TRBV21-1 is tagged as a pseudogene. The length of the CDR3 is 16 residues. The CDR3 coding sequence is TGTGCCAGCAGCAAAGTAGGGACAGCCGGGCGTTATGGCTACACCTTC. Translation gives CASSKVGTAGRYGYTF.

The chain uses TRBV27 and TRBJ2-5; D is uncertain. Trimming removed 6 bases at V and 5 bases at J, with 19 bases between. This CDR3 is built from 15 residues. Germline V CDR1 and CDR2: MNHEY, SMNVEV (reference sequence). The DNA of the CDR3 is TGTGCCAGCAGCCCCAGGAACATCCTCAAGGAGACCCAGTACTTC. It is translated as CASSPRNILKETQYF.

This clone was observed a handful of times. J is TRBJ2-7 and V is TRBV21-1; the D call in the table, TRBD1, was not verified against the DNA. TRBV21-1 corresponds to a pseudogene. The CDR3 sequence is 15 residues long. The CDR3 protein is CASSARTGGENEQYF. CDR3 coding DNA: TGTGCCAGCAGCGCCCGGACAGGGGGCGAAAACGAGCAGTACTTC.

The V gene is TRBV7-9, the J gene TRBJ2-1; possibly TRBD2 for D (6 bases). V lost 0 bases and J 8 bases, leaving 11 bases between the germline ends. This CDR3 has 14 residues. Germline V gene sequence: CDR1 SEHNR, CDR2 FQNEAQ (reference sequence). CDR3 in amino acids: CASSLAGGNHEQFF. In DNA form, the CDR3 reads TGTGCCAGCAGCTTAGCGGGGGGAAATCATGAGCAGTTCTTC.

The rearrangement links TRBV15 to TRBJ2-7; tentatively, D is TRBD1 (6 bases). Trimming left V 0 bases short and J 5 bases short, with 17 bases between. The germline gives CDR1 LNHNV, CDR2 YYDKDF (reference sequence). The CDR3 spans 16 residues. The CDR3 loop is CATSREQGWNQDEQYF. The CDR3 region has the DNA TGTGCCACCAGCAGAGAACAGGGATGGAACCAGGACGAGCAGTACTTC.

The CDR3 bases are TGTGCCATCAGTGAGACAGGGGGCCGGGGCTACACCTTC. Protein sequence: CAISETGGRGYTF. The V and J genes are TRBV10-3 and TRBJ1-2, with 9 nucleotides matching TRBD1. V trimming: 2 bases; J trimming: 8 bases; junction bases outside the gene matches: 3. The CDR3 extends over 13 amino acids. CDR1 is ENHRY, CDR2 SYGVKD, per germline.